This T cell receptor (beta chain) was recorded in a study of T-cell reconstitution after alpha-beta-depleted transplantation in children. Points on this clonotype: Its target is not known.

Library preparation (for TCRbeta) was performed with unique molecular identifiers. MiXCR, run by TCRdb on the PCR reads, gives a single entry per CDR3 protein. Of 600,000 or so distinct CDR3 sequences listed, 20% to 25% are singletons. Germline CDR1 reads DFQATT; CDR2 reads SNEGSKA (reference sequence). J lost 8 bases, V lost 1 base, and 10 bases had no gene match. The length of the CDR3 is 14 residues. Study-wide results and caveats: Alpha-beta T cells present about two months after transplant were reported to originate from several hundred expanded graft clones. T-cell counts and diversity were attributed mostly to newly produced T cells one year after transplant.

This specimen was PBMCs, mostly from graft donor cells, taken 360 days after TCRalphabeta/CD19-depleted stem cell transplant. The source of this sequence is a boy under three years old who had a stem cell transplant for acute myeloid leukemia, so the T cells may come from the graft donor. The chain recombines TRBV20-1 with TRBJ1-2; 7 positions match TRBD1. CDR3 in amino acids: CSARVEGARGGYTF. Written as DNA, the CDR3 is TGCAGTGCTAGAGTAGAGGGGGCGCGAGGGGGCTACACCTTC.